This TCR beta chain was obtained from a study of blood T cells in healthy people across ages (dated by TCRdb to the mid-2010s). The study in broad terms: In model experiments, template switching captured roughly one uniquely barcoded TCR beta cDNA molecule for every two T cells. Four age groups were formed from the donors: young (average approximately 17 years), middle-aged (approximately 40), aged (approximately 60) and long-lived (more than 75). Two additional independent replicas of 1 million unique cDNA reads from the same blood draw were analyzed for two donors (one aged 18 to 29 and one aged 80 or older). To track age-related changes in TCR beta repertoire diversity, the study relied on deep sequencing normalized with unique cDNA molecular identifiers.

Donors were 30 to 45 systemically healthy Caucasian individuals from Russia aged 6 to 90 years. Each donor gave 9.5 to 10 milliliters of peripheral blood, drawn into EDTA-treated Vacutainer tubes. Ficoll-Paque density-gradient centrifugation was used to isolate PBMCs, with at least 7 million per sample. Total RNA was extracted from PBMCs with Trizol reagent, with at least 6 micrograms obtained per sample. The percentages of naive CD45RAhigh/CD27high T cells were determined by flow cytometry on a PBMC aliquot from every donor. The library was made by 5' RACE. Instrument on record: Illumina HiSeq 2500. A second PCR of roughly 7 to 11 cycles was performed with a sample-barcoded 5' primer and a J-beta primer mix. A unique molecular identifier was introduced onto each TCR beta cDNA molecule by a template-switch 5' adaptor carrying 12 random nucleotides. Each sample yielded at least 3 million CDR3-containing paired-end reads. First-strand cDNA was synthesized from all RNA with the Mint cDNA synthesis kit, primed by a TRBC-specific oligonucleotide. All cDNA was treated with uracil-DNA glycosylase and then went through a first 18-cycle PCR with the universal primers M1SS and BC2_uni_R. On the authors' methods: For normalization, 1 million high-quality reads, each with a distinct molecular identifier, were randomly selected from each sample. Instead of being binned into consensus sequences, reads that shared molecular identifiers were thrown out. MiTCR, with a Q25 quality threshold and the strictest error-elimination algorithm, was used for CDR3 identification, clonotype clustering and error correction. A nonparametric unseen species model with Euler transformation was used to estimate lower-bound total TCR beta diversity. TCRdb redid the processing of the public reads, applying fastp at Q25 and MiXCR, and retained in-frame beta chains. Merged by CDR3 protein, the rows form single entries marked with the most common genes and DNA. These V and J calls rely on TCRdb rather than the paper's analysis. The table for this sample lists around 990,000 distinct CDR3 sequences; less than 25% of them were counted only once. Clones ranked in the top ten supply around 0.75% of the sample.

What the authors observed across the whole study: Conclusive comparison of naive and antigen-experienced compartments was prevented by the profiling of bulk unsorted PBMCs. Because donor CMV infection status was unknown, age-related changes in expanded clonotypes were potentially confounded. Compared with the aged group, more naive CD4+ T cells, fewer expanded clones and increased TCR diversity were shown by the long-lived group, suggesting age selection. Estimates of total diversity from one million sequenced T cells were regarded as lower bounds and underestimates. Observed TCR beta diversity per million T cells fell roughly linearly with age, and a significant reduction was already apparent by age roughly 41. Observed TCR beta diversity correlated strongly with the percentage of naive T cells measured by flow cytometry.

This clonotype was seen a handful of times. No antigen is known for it. Base qualities are missing; no much larger clone stands one base away. Trimming costs V 0 bases and J 1 base, and their ends lie 7 bases apart. CDR1 and CDR2, looked up from the germline V gene (reference sequence), are MNHEY and SMNVEV. The CDR3 spans 14 residues, from the cysteine through the phenylalanine. Only CDR3 DNA remains: 42 bases, in frame from the first base. The data were also submitted as part of a second study, on T cells of mothers and their children. The second study's paper adds: Donors were nine systemically healthy Caucasian individuals: three mothers and their six children. cDNA synthesis consumed the entire amount of extracted RNA, loaded at about 1.6 ug RNA in each 15 ul reaction. In the second PCR, sample barcodes and 2-4 random nucleotides were introduced via the M1S primer. More than 8 million TCR beta CDR3 reads were obtained from each mother, and some 3 million reads were obtained from each child. In both related and unrelated pairs, thymic selection shapes the output of TCR recombination in a similar way, with inherited differences having only a minor effect. Normalized repertoire overlap was always slightly but never significantly higher in related than unrelated mother-child pairs. With a sensitivity of 90 to 100 clones per million clonotypes, no persistent microchimeric T cell clones were detected. In the study, deep NGS was used to compare the TCR beta repertoires of mothers and children, and features distinguishing related mother-child pairs from unrelated individuals were sought. On average, the children were around 11 +/- 4 years old, while the mothers were approximately 41 +/- 4 years old. After adapter ligation was performed with NEBNext reagents, the libraries were sequenced on an Illumina HiSeq 2000 with 100+100 nt paired-end reads. Mother and child libraries were prepared a month apart and sequenced in separate runs to prevent cross-contamination. For each donor, somewhere between 500,000 and 2,000,000 distinct TCR beta clonotypes were identified. Naive TCR beta clonotypes were estimated from low-frequency clonotypes matched to each donor's FACS-determined naive share, without sorting.

This sequence originates from a girl aged 2-10 years in good health. This chain is built from TRBV27 and TRBJ2-7; the D gene cannot be named for sure. Sequenced input: blood. The CDR3 corresponds to CASSLSPDSYEQYF. The bases are TGTGCCAGCAGTTTATCCCCAGATTCCTACGAGCAGTACTTC.